This T cell receptor (beta chain) was documented in a study of OX40 agonist ivuxolimab in advanced cancers. Study-wide findings and caveats: Researchers report that CD8+ T cells had, on average, more expanded clones than CD4+.

A word on this clone: Its antigen is not known.

The table came from immunoSEQ multiplex PCR; TCRdb's copy has only in-frame clones and leaves some out. The data show tens of thousands of clones, about 80% seen once. The receptor comes from an adult with an advanced solid tumor such as melanoma, head and neck, liver or kidney cancer. The starting material was CD4+ or CD8+ T cells sorted from blood, obtained in a trial of the OX40 agonist ivuxolimab.

As DNA, the CDR3 is TGCAGCGTACGACGTGGGGGGCATGAGCAGTTCTTC. This codes for CSVRRGGHEQFF. J is TRBJ2-1 and V is TRBV29-1; D assignment may be TRBD1 or TRBD2 (6 bases each). Germline assignment: CDR1 SQVTM and CDR2 ANQGSEA. V lost 6 bases, J lost 8 bases, and 14 bases lay in between. This CDR3 has 12 residues.